This T cell receptor beta chain was found in a study of CD8+CD57+ T cells in acquired aplastic anemia. Losses at the gene ends were 7 bases for V and 0 bases for J; bases not matched to a gene: 6. Germline loops: CDR1 DFQATT, CDR2 SNEGSKA (reference sequence). The CDR3 is made up of 13 amino acids. The use of genomic DNA as template underpinned the TCR beta VDJ and CDR3 profiling. TCRdb re-called the reads with MiXCR, one entry per CDR3 protein. Of around 200,000 distinct CDR3 sequences detected, approximately 65% appear once; the ten largest clones hold under 60%. Only patients with CD8+CD57+ cell expansion on flow cytometry were chosen for sequencing. This clonotype showed up just a few times.

This sequence originates from a human donor with aplastic anemia. The chain carries TRBV20-1 and TRBJ2-7, with TRBD2 matching 7 bases. The specimen was sorted CD4+, CD8+, or CD8+CD57+ T cells (not recorded which) from PBMCs. CDR3 in amino acids: CSGPGLSSYEQYF. In DNA form, the CDR3 reads TGCAGTGGACCGGGACTATCCTCCTACGAGCAGTACTTC.